The rows below give T cell receptor beta chains drawn from one sample of a study of T cell repertoires in cytomegalovirus infection. In TCRdb, the reads were re-called with MiXCR into one record per CDR3 protein. The sample has around 140,000 distinct CDR3 sequences, under 8% seen once. Sequenced sample: PBMCs. These receptors all stem from a human donor in good health (CMV status not recorded). Some clones in this sample may be carry-over from other donors' samples. Each CDR3 is given with its conserved first and last residue. A D gene is named only where the DNA matches it firmly. Part of the rows lack a size; the others show once, few, many or a class for expanded clones.

>TRBJ2-1|TRBD1|16|TRBV5-4|NA
CASSRGTGASYNEQFF
TGTGCCAGCAGCCGGGGGACAGGGGCTTCCTACAATGAGCAGTTCTTC
>TRBJ1-1|TRBD1|13|TRBV29-1|NA
CSVATGTGIEAFF
TGCAGCGTTGCCACCGGGACAGGGATTGAAGCTTTCTTT
>TRBJ2-7|TRBD1|13|TRBV29-1|many
CSVRPGTGAEQYF
TGCAGCGTCAGACCCGGGACAGGGGCCGAGCAGTACTTC
>TRBJ1-1|TRBD1|14|TRBV12-3/TRBV12-4|many
CASDTGTENTEAFF
TGTGCCAGCGACACCGGGACAGAGAACACTGAAGCTTTCTTT
>TRBJ2-5|NA|15|TRBV7-2|many
CASSFVRGRGETQYF
TGTGCCAGCAGCTTCGTAAGGGGGCGGGGAGAGACCCAGTACTTC
>TRBJ2-5|NA|13|TRBV10-3|NA
CAISDGPRETQYF
TGTGCCATCAGTGACGGGCCCCGAGAGACCCAGTACTTC
>TRBJ2-7|TRBD1|13|TRBV10-3|many
CAISGDRGHEQYF
TGTGCCATCAGTGGGGACAGGGGTCACGAGCAGTACTTC
>TRBJ1-5|NA|15|TRBV24-1|few
CATSDTGNSNQPQHF
TGTGCCACCAGTGATACAGGGAATAGCAATCAGCCCCAGCATTTT
>TRBJ1-2|NA|14|TRBV7-2|few
CASSFSGDGYGYTF
TGTGCCAGCAGCTTTTCAGGTGACGGCTATGGCTACACCTTC
>TRBJ1-2|NA|11|TRBV30|many
CAWTPHYGYTF
TGTGCCTGGACGCCTCACTATGGCTACACCTTC
>TRBJ1-6|NA|17|TRBV7-2|many
CASSLDKTGRSYSPLHF
TGTGCCAGCAGCTTAGATAAAACAGGGAGAAGTTACTCACCCCTCCACTTT
>TRBJ1-3|NA|16|TRBV7-2|many
CASSLAGGKSGNTIYF
TGTGCCAGCAGCTTAGCAGGCGGCAAGTCTGGAAACACCATATATTTT
>TRBJ1-5|NA|14|TRBV2|many
CASSKDSNNQPQHF
TGTGCCAGCAGTAAGGACAGTAATAATCAGCCCCAGCATTTT
>TRBJ1-6|NA|14|TRBV7-8|many
CASSLKRDNSPLHF
TGTGCCAGCAGCTTAAAGCGGGATAATTCACCCCTCCACTTT
>TRBJ1-6|NA|14|TRBV28|many
CASSFRAYNSPLHF
TGTGCCAGCAGTTTCAGAGCCTATAATTCACCCCTCCACTTT
>TRBJ2-7|TRBD2|15|TRBV7-2|few
CASSLAVLAGYEQYF
TGTGCCAGCAGCTTAGCGGTCCTAGCGGGGTACGAGCAGTACTTC
>TRBJ2-7|NA|15|TRBV11-1|many
CASSLVPGLTYEQYF
TGTGCCAGCAGCTTAGTCCCGGGACTTACCTACGAGCAGTACTTC
>TRBJ1-1|NA|14|TRBV5-1|many
CASSLVGSGDEAFF
TGCGCCAGCAGCTTGGTAGGGTCAGGGGATGAAGCTTTCTTT
>TRBJ1-1|NA|14|TRBV3-1|NA
CASSQTSFSTEAFF
TGTGCCAGCAGCCAGACTAGTTTTTCCACTGAAGCTTTCTTT
>TRBJ2-7|TRBD1|15|TRBV12-3/TRBV12-4|many
CASSADRVGNYEQYF
TGTGCCAGCAGTGCAGACAGGGTGGGAAACTACGAGCAGTACTTC
>TRBJ2-3|NA|16|TRBV29-1|few
CSVVRGGGRNTDTQYF
TGCAGCGTTGTCAGGGGAGGGGGAAGGAATACAGATACGCAGTATTTT
>TRBJ2-1|TRBD2|15|TRBV6-2/TRBV6-3|many
CASSLTSAKPNEQFF
TGTGCCAGCAGCCTAACTAGCGCCAAACCCAATGAGCAGTTCTTC
>TRBJ2-1|NA|19|TRBV19|NA
CASSIDLGAHLNSYNEQFF
TGTGCCAGTAGTATAGATCTGGGAGCGCATCTAAACTCCTACAATGAGCAGTTCTTC
>TRBJ2-7|NA|12|TRBV29-1|few
CSVEDPPDSFTF
TGCAGCGTTGAAGATCCCCCGGACAGCTTTACCTTC
>TRBJ2-7|NA|14|TRBV7-6|many
CASSLAGADYEQYF
TGTGCCAGCAGCTTGGCGGGGGCCGACTACGAGCAGTACTTC
>TRBJ1-1|NA|14|TRBV7-2|many
CASSPGSSNTEAFF
TGTGCCAGCAGCCCAGGGTCTTCGAACACTGAAGCTTTCTTT
>TRBJ2-7|TRBD2|14|TRBV20-1|many
CSAGVGRGGFEQYF
TGCAGTGCTGGGGTAGGGCGGGGGGGTTTCGAGCAGTACTTC
>TRBJ1-5|NA|14|TRBV7-8|few
CASSPDEGNQPQHF
TGTGCCAGCAGCCCGGACGAGGGCAATCAGCCCCAGCATTTT
>TRBJ2-6|NA|13|TRBV20-1|few
CSAGDSGANVLTF
TGCAGTGCAGGGGACTCTGGGGCCAACGTCCTGACTTTC
>TRBJ1-3|NA|12|TRBV29-1|NA
CSVGISGNTIYF
TGCAGCGTTGGAATCTCTGGAAACACCATATATTTT
>TRBJ1-1|TRBD1|11|TRBV20-1|few
CSAHRGGEAFF
TGCAGTGCCCACAGGGGCGGTGAAGCTTTCTTT
>TRBJ2-1|NA|14|TRBV6-2/TRBV6-3|many
CASSRAGSRNEQFF
TGTGCCAGCAGTCGGGCGGGGTCTCGAAATGAGCAGTTCTTC
>TRBJ2-3|TRBD2|17|TRBV7-2|many
CASSYMKRGAGTDTQYF
TGTGCCAGCAGCTATATGAAGCGGGGGGCCGGCACAGATACGCAGTATTTT
>TRBJ1-4|NA|14|TRBV7-9|many
CASSFLAGGEKLFF
TGTGCCAGCAGCTTTTTGGCTGGCGGCGAAAAACTGTTTTTT
>TRBJ2-3|NA|13|TRBV20-1|many
CSARYDSTDTQYF
TGCAGTGCTAGATATGACAGCACAGATACGCAGTATTTT
>TRBJ1-6|TRBD1|17|TRBV5-5|few
CASRTGTTGAYNSPLHF
TGTGCCAGCAGGACAGGGACAACTGGAGCCTATAATTCACCCCTCCACTTT